The T cell receptor (beta chain) described here comes from a study of T cells in Graves' hyperthyroidism and ophthalmopathy. It was RNA transcripts that yielded the amplified TCR beta CDR3 regions. An initial round of RT-PCR targeting the TCR CDR3 relied on the HTBI primer set. Each CDR3 protein is one row after TCRdb ran MiXCR on the multiplex PCR reads. The repertoire consists of hundreds of thousands of distinct CDR3 sequences, with approximately 16% occurring once and the leading ten covering 25% to 30%. Germline V gene data show CDR1 as MNHEY and CDR2 as SVGAGI. The V gene lost 4 bases and the J gene lost 0 bases, with 12 bases spanning the gap. The CDR3 is made up of 15 amino acids.

The TCR comes from a woman aged 18-29 years with Graves' ophthalmopathy. Source material: blood. The rearrangement links TRBV6-5 to TRBJ1-1, with D possibly being TRBD1 (6 bases). CDR3 DNA sequence: TGTGCCAGCAGTTCGATACAGGGCATGAACACTGAAGCTTTCTTT. Amino acid sequence: CASSSIQGMNTEAFF.